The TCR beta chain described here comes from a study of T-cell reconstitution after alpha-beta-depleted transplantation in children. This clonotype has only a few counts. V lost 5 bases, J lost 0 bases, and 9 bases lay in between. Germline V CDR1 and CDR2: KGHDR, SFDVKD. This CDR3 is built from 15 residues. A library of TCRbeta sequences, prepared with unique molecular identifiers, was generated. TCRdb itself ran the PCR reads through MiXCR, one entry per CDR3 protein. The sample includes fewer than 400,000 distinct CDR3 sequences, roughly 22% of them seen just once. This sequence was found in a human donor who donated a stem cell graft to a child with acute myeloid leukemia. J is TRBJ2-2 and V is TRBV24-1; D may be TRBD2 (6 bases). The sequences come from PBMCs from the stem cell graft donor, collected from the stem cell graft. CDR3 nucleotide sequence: TGTGCCACCAGTGGGGGACTCTCGAACACCGGGGAGCTGTTTTTT. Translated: CATSGGLSNTGELFF.